The subject of this entry is one TCR beta chain. Its matching antigen is unknown. This record comes from a study of T cell responses to AZD1222 COVID-19 vaccine. Repertoires were generated with immunoSEQ multiplex PCR, while TCRdb's copy carries only in-frame clones and drops some. The table records tens of thousands of clones, approximately 90% of them present only once. Looked up from germline, CDR1 is MNHEY and CDR2 is SVGAGI. This CDR3 is 13 amino acids long. V was clipped by 7 bases and J by 3 bases, with 12 bases between them. Study-level findings and limits: Of spike-specific TCRs, nearly half reportedly target regions left unmutated in variants. Mostly white British, mostly female donors; authors suggested clonal diversity may be underestimated. Spike-specific TCR breadth and depth both grew after two AZD1222 doses. With dominance at 160-218 and 743-854, vaccine-associated CD4 TCRs spanned spike.

Specimen: peripheral blood, collected 28 days after the second AZD1222 dose. This TCR derives from an adult who received the AZD1222 COVID-19 vaccine. The rearrangement links TRBV6-5 to TRBJ1-2; D gene uncertain. Here the CDR3 DNA reads TGTGCCAGCAACCCGAGCCCCTACTATGGCTACACCTTC. Encoded protein: CASNPSPYYGYTF.